This T cell receptor beta chain stems from a study of T cells in localized non-small cell lung cancer. Study-wide results and caveats: Among the tissues sampled, uninvolved adjacent lung had the highest T cell clonality, above tumor. A median approximately 61 of the top 100 tumor clones appeared in adjacent lung. Elevated blood T cell density was associated with longer overall survival.

This clone was recorded once. Its specificity is unknown. This table comes from immunoSEQ multiplex PCR, and its TCRdb copy is limited to in-frame clones, with some not included. The sample includes 100,000 to 150,000 clones, around 90% of them seen just once. Trimming pared 0 bases from V and 4 bases from J, leaving 16 bases between. This CDR3 has 17 amino acids. Germline CDR1 and CDR2: MNHNS and SASEGT. The sample was peripheral blood, taken before any cancer treatment. The V and J genes are TRBV6-1 and TRBJ2-4, with D uncertain. This clonotype originated in a female donor of 60 years or more with stage I lung adenocarcinoma. CDR3 in DNA: TGTGCCAGCAGTGAAGCGCTGGGCGGTGGTGGAAAAAACATTCAGTACTTC. It is translated as CASSEALGGGGKNIQYF.